The entry below gives a single T cell receptor (beta chain) sequence along with its context. The sample comes from a study of T-cell reconstitution after alpha-beta-depleted transplantation in children. Germline-derived CDR1 and CDR2 are SEHNR and FQNEAQ (reference sequence). With 2 bases removed from V and 7 bases from J, the gap between germline ends came to 12 bases. CDR3 length equals 14 residues. Unique molecular identifiers were incorporated during preparation of the TCRbeta library. TCRdb re-analysed the PCR reads in MiXCR, keeping a single row per CDR3 protein. The sample has about 540,000 distinct CDR3 sequences, around 17% seen once.

Sample: PBMCs from the stem cell graft donor, taken from the stem cell graft. This clonotype originated in a human donor who donated a stem cell graft to a child with acute lymphoblastic leukemia. This sequence joins TRBV7-9 and TRBJ2-1; D is possibly TRBD1 (6 bases). The chain's CDR3 is CASSLQGTGNEQFF. Written as DNA, the CDR3 is TGTGCCAGCAGCTTACAGGGGACCGGAAATGAGCAGTTCTTC.